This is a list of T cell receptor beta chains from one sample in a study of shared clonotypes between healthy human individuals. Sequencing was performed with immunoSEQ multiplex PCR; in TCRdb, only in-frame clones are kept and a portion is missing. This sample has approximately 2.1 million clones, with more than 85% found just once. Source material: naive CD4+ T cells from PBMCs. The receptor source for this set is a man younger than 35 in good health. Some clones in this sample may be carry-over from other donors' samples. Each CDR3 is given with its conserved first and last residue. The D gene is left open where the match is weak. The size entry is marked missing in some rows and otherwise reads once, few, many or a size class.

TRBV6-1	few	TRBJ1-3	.	TGTGCCAGCAGTGAAGATCGAAACACCATATATTTT	CASSEDRNTIYF
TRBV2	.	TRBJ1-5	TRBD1	TGTGCCAGCAGAGGACAGGGGTTAAGCAATCAGCCCCAGCATTTT	CASRGQGLSNQPQHF
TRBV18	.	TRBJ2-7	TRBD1	TGTGCCAGCTCACCAGGCCAAGGACAGGGATTCGACGAGCAGTACTTC	CASSPGQGQGFDEQYF
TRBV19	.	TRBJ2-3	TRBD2	TGTGCCAGTAGCTACGGGATTTTAGTCGGGACTAGCGGGAGGGTAGCCACAGATACGCAGTATTTT	CASSYGILVGTSGRVATDTQYF
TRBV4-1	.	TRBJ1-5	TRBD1	TGCGCCAGCAGCCAATTGGGACAGGGGGCTAGGGTGGGCAATCAGCCCCAGCATTTT	CASSQLGQGARVGNQPQHF
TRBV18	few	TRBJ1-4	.	TGTGCCAGCTCACCTAGCCAGGTTAATGAAAAACTGTTTTTT	CASSPSQVNEKLFF
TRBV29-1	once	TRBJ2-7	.	TGCAGCGTCCAAGGTTCCAGGAGCTCCTACGAGCAGTACTTT	CSVQGSRSSYEQYF
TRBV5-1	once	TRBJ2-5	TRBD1	TGCGCCAGCAGACTCGGACAGGGGCCGCAAGAGACCCAGTACTTC	CASRLGQGPQETQYF
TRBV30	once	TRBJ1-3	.	TGTGCCTGGAGTCCGGGACTTGGAAACACCATATATTTT	CAWSPGLGNTIYF
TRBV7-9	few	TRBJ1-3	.	TGTGCCAGCAGCTTGGGGACCTCTGGAAACACCATATATTTT	CASSLGTSGNTIYF
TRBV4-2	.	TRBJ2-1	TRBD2	TGTGCCAGCAGCCAAGCAACCCTAGCGGGAGTCACCAATGAGCAGTTCTTC	CASSQATLAGVTNEQFF
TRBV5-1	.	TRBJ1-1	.	TGCGCCAGCAGCTCTGGGGCTGGCACTGAAGCTTTCTTT	CASSSGAGTEAFF
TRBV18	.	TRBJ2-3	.	TGTGCCAGCTCACCACCGTCCAAGAGCACAGATACGCAGTATTTT	CASSPPSKSTDTQYF
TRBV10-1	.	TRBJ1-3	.	TGCGCCAGCAGCGCCGGGACCTCTGGAAACACCATATATTTT	CASSAGTSGNTIYF
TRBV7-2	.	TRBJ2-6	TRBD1	TGTGCCAGCAGCTTAGTGGGACAGGGTGCTCTGGGGGCCAACGTCCTGACTTTC	CASSLVGQGALGANVLTF
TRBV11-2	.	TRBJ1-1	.	TGTGCCAGCAGCCGTAACATTAGGGGGAACACTGAAGCTTTCTTT	CASSRNIRGNTEAFF
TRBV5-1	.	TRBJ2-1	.	TGCGCCAGCAGCTTGGAACTAGCCTCCTACAATGAGCAGTTCTTC	CASSLELASYNEQFF
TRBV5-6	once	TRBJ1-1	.	TGTGCCAGCAGCCAGAAATCCCTATTTGAAGCTTTCTTT	CASSQKSLFEAFF
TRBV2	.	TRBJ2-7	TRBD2	TGTGCCAGCAGCGAACCGGGACTAGCGGGAGCGGAGCAGTACTTC	CASSEPGLAGAEQYF
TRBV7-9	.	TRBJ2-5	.	TGTGCCAGCAGCTTGCGGGCTTCGGGACAACAAGAGACCCAGTACTTC	CASSLRASGQQETQYF
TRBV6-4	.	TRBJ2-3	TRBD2	TGTGCCAGCAGTTGGACTAGCGGGGCGAGCACAGATACGCAGTATTTT	CASSWTSGASTDTQYF
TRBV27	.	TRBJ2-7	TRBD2	TGTGCCAGCAAAAGACTAGCGGGGTACGAGCAGTACTTC	CASKRLAGYEQYF
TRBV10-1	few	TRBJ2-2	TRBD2	TGCGCCAGCAGTGAAACGGGACTAGCGGGACCCGGGGAGCTGTTTTTT	CASSETGLAGPGELFF
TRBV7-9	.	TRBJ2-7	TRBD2	TGTGCCAGCAGCTTGACCGGGACTATCTCCTACGAGCAGTACTTC	CASSLTGTISYEQYF
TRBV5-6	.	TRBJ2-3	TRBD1	TGTGCCAGCAGCTTGGTCCGGACAGGGAGCACAGATACGCAGTATTTT	CASSLVRTGSTDTQYF